Presented here are 15 T cell receptor beta chains from one specimen sequenced in a study of blood T cell repertoires in COVID-19. Produced via immunoSEQ multiplex PCR; TCRdb's table is partial and in-frame only. The table lists fewer than 300,000 clones, 88% of them singletons. Source material: PBMCs or T cells enriched from blood (not recorded which). These receptors originate from a woman aged 40-49 years with acute COVID-19.

This clone was detected only once. This rearrangement joins TRBV2 to TRBJ2-7; D remains ambiguous. The V and J ends lost 5 bases and 2 bases respectively, with 22 bases between them. Germline V CDR1 and CDR2: SNHLY, FYNNEI. The CDR3 loop spans 17 amino acids. This CDR3 reads CASSLATLAKRAYEQYF. The CDR3 DNA reads TGTGCCAGCAGTCTTGCCACCTTAGCAAAACGGGCCTACGAGCAGTACTTC.

The chain couples TRBV5-6 to TRBJ2-7, with a tentative D call TRBD2 (5 bases). The CDR3 runs 12 residues. Between the trimmed V and J ends, which lost 4 bases and 9 bases, there was a span of 14 bases. Germline CDR1 is SGHDT and CDR2 is YYEEEE. The CDR3 reads CASSRGDMGQYF. The CDR3 coding sequence is TGTGCCAGCAGCCGGGGAGATATGGGGCAGTACTTC.

The rearrangement links TRBV29-1 to TRBJ2-5; TRBD1 matches 8 bases. V was pared by 4 bases and J by 2 bases, with 9 bases of the junction left unmatched. Germline V gene sequence: CDR1 SQVTM, CDR2 ANQGSEA. CDR3 size: 15 residues. The chain's CDR3 is CSVGGTGVGQETQYF. CDR3 DNA sequence: TGCAGCGTTGGGGGGACAGGAGTTGGGCAAGAGACCCAGTACTTC.

The chain uses TRBV7-9 and TRBJ2-7, with 9 bases aligning to TRBD2. From germline, CDR1 is SEHNR and CDR2 FQNEAQ (reference sequence). V gave up 2 bases and J gave up 4 bases; unmatched junction bases: 6. The CDR3 consists of 15 residues. CDR3 coding DNA: TGTGCCAGCAGCTTACACGCGGGAGGGGCATACGAGCAGTACTTC. It codes for CASSLHAGGAYEQYF.

The chain carries TRBV27 and TRBJ2-7, with 9 bases matching TRBD1. CDR3 length: 15 residues. CDR1 is MNHEY and CDR2 is SMNVEV in the germline V gene (reference sequence). Losses at the gene ends were 5 bases for V and 0 bases for J; bases not matched to a gene: 5. The CDR3 coding sequence is TGTGCCAGCAGTCATCCGGGACAGGGCTCCTACGAGCAGTACGTC. It translates to CASSHPGQGSYEQYV.

This chain uses TRBV5-1 with TRBJ1-5; perhaps TRBD1 as D (5 bases). Germline CDR1 reads SGHRS; CDR2 reads YFSETQ. The CDR3 spans 16 residues. Trimming stripped 4 bases from V and 6 bases from J, with 20 bases between. CDR3: CASSPTPLGGGQPQHF. The CDR3 coding sequence is TGCGCCAGCAGCCCGACGCCGCTCGGGGGAGGTCAGCCCCAGCATTTT.

The V call is TRBV28, the J call TRBJ2-7; 9 nucleotides line up with TRBD1. CDR1 is MDHEN and CDR2 is SYDVKM in the germline V gene. After removal of 3 bases from V and 6 bases from J, the junction contained 12 bases not matched to a gene. The CDR3 consists of 16 residues. CDR3 DNA: TGTGCCAGCAGTTTTTCCTTGGGGACAGGGCGGAGCGAGCAGTACTTC. It yields the protein CASSFSLGTGRSEQYF.

This clone was seen just once. The rearrangement links TRBV12-2 to TRBJ1-1; the table's D call, TRBD1, was not checked against the DNA. TRBV12-2 is reported as a pseudogene. This CDR3 has 14 amino acids. CDR3 region: CASRFRQMNTEAFF. DNA for the CDR3: TGTGCAAGTCGCTTCCGACAGATGAACACTGAAGCTTTCTTT.

The sample holds a few counts of this clone. This chain uses TRBV19 with TRBJ1-4; 11 bases are a match to TRBD1. Unmatched junction bases numbered 3, after V lost 5 bases and J lost 7 bases. CDR1 is LNHDA, CDR2 SQIVND, per germline (reference sequence). The CDR3 is 14 residues long. CDR3 sequence: CASSQGTGGEKLFF. CDR3 in DNA: TGTGCCAGTAGTCAGGGGACAGGGGGTGAAAAACTGTTTTTT.

V usage is TRBV30 and J usage is TRBJ1-1; D not resolved. With 1 base removed from V and 8 bases from J, the gap between germline ends came to 29 bases. CDR3 size: 18 residues. Germline assignment: CDR1 GTSNPN and CDR2 SVGIG (reference sequence). CDR3 nucleotides: TGTGCCTGGAGTGGCCCGGAGAGCCGCAGAACCCATCTAACAGAAGCTTTCTTT. It specifies CAWSGPESRRTHLTEAFF.

In its sample, this clone was seen a few times. The J gene is TRBJ2-7, the V gene TRBV11-2; TRBD2 agrees at 11 bases. The V and J ends lost 1 base and 2 bases, in that order; junction bases with no gene match: 4. This CDR3 has 16 residues. Germline values: CDR1 SGHAT, CDR2 FQNNGV. CDR3 bases: TGTGCCAGCAGCTTAGTGGGACTAGCGGAAACCTACGAGCAGTACTTC. Protein sequence: CASSLVGLAETYEQYF.

The gene calls are TRBV19 and TRBJ2-7, with 9 positions matching TRBD2. After removal of 2 bases from V and 2 bases from J, the junction contained 1 base not matched to a gene. Germline loops: CDR1 LNHDA, CDR2 SQIVND (reference sequence). The length of the CDR3 is 14 residues. For the CDR3, the DNA is TGTGCCAGTAGTATACTAGCGGGGACCTACGAGCAGTACTTC. It is translated as CASSILAGTYEQYF.

Only a few counts were recorded for this clone. This chain links TRBV5-1 with TRBJ2-1, with 8 bases identical to TRBD2. This CDR3 spans 13 amino acids. Germline lookup yields CDR1 SGHRS and CDR2 YFSETQ. With V trimmed by 5 bases and J by 4 bases, 2 bases remained unmatched. Here the CDR3 reads CASSPGGYNEQFF. DNA for the CDR3: TGCGCCAGCAGTCCGGGAGGGTACAATGAGCAGTTCTTC.

The chain is built from TRBV6-6 and TRBJ1-5, with TRBD1 matching 8 bases. The CDR3 spans 14 residues. Looked up from germline, CDR1 is MNHNY and CDR2 is SVGAGI (reference sequence). Germline trimming cut 11 bases from V and 1 base from J; bases unmatched to any gene: 7. CDR3 loop: CAGADRASNQPQHF. CDR3 in DNA: TGTGCCGGTGCGGACAGGGCGAGCAATCAGCCCCAGCATTTT.

This rearrangement joins TRBV19 to TRBJ1-1; tentatively, D is TRBD1 (6 bases). Germline CDR1 LNHDA, CDR2 SQIVND (reference sequence). V shed 5 bases and J shed 2 bases, with 15 bases lying between them. The CDR3 spans 15 residues. CDR3 nucleotide sequence: TGTGCCAGTAGTCTCGAGGGGGAGGGTAACACTGAAGCTTTCTTT. It is translated as CASSLEGEGNTEAFF.